Shown below are 31 T cell receptor beta chains from a single sample sequenced in a study of cytomegalovirus exposure and HLA in healthy donors. In the PCR, 60 Vbeta and 13 Jbeta primers were used. Clones were sequenced by immunoSEQ multiplex PCR, and TCRdb holds only the in-frame ones, with some missing. The sample has around 180,000 clones; roughly 83% are singletons. Sequencing input: PBMCs. Receptors originate from a woman between 45 and 60 years old in good health and CMV-seronegative.

The chain employs TRBV2 and TRBJ2-3; 9 nucleotides agree with TRBD1. V lost 4 bases and J lost 6; bases outside the gene matches: 5. Per the germline V gene, CDR1 is SNHLY and CDR2 is FYNNEI. This CDR3 has 14 residues. The CDR3 coding sequence is TGTGCCAGCAGTGTGGGACAGGGAAGGGATACGCAGTATTTT. This translates into CASSVGQGRDTQYF.

The chain has TRBV6-5 and TRBJ1-2; D is undetermined. The V end was cut by 6 bases, the J end by 4 bases, with 18 bases between. The CDR3 runs 15 residues. Germline CDR1 and CDR2: MNHEY and SVGAGI. In DNA, the CDR3 is TGTGCCAGCAGCCCCCAAGGGTGGACTGGCTATGGCTACACCTTC. This codes for CASSPQGWTGYGYTF.

CDR3 protein: CASGPGLAGVREQFF. CDR3 nucleotide sequence: TGTGCTAGTGGTCCGGGACTAGCGGGGGTCAGGGAGCAGTTCTTC. This chain uses TRBV12-5 with TRBJ2-1, with 14 bases identical to TRBD2. CDR1 and CDR2 (germline): LGHNT, FRNRAP. J gave up 10 bases and V 5 bases, and 7 bases lay outside the gene matches. The CDR3 consists of 15 residues.

The rearrangement links TRBV15 to TRBJ2-1; a weak D match, TRBD2 (6 bases). V dropped 0 bases and J dropped 8 bases, with 14 bases sitting between them. The length of the CDR3 is 15 residues. In germline, CDR1 is LNHNV, CDR2 YYDKDF (reference sequence). The CDR3 region has the DNA TGTGCCACCAGCAGAGATTGGGGGGACCTCGATGAGCAGTTCTTC. Translating gives CATSRDWGDLDEQFF. The full variable domain, in which reference TRBV15 and TRBJ2-1 provide the parts outside the CDR3, is DAMVIQNPRYQVTQFGKPVTLSCSQTLNHNVMYWYQQKSSQAPKLLFHYYDKDFNNEADTPDNFQSRRPNTSFCFLDIRSPGLGDTAMYLCATSRDWGDLDEQFFGPGTRLTVL.

The chain employs TRBV4-3 and TRBJ2-5; weak D call: TRBD1 (6 bases). Matching the DNA end better, TRBJ2-7 makes the J call doubtful. The CDR3 runs to 15 residues. Germline CDR1 is LGHNA and CDR2 is YSLEER. CDR3 DNA sequence: TGCGCCAGCAGCCATACAGGGAGCGGTGCCCTCGAGCAGTACTTC. It is translated as CASSHTGSGALEQYF.

This chain links TRBV28 with TRBJ2-7; maybe TRBD1 (6 bases). Germline-derived CDR1 and CDR2 are MDHEN and SYDVKM. The V end lost 6 bases, the J end lost 3 bases, and 18 bases lay between the germline ends. The CDR3 contains 15 residues. The CDR3 DNA reads TGTGCCAGCAGCCGTAGCGACAGGATTAACTACGAGCAGTACTTC. It is translated as CASSRSDRINYEQYF.

This clone was observed a handful of times. The chain recombines TRBV5-4 with TRBJ1-1; TRBD1 is a possible D gene (6 bases). CDR1 is SGHNT, CDR2 YYREEE, per germline (reference sequence). Trimming left V 4 bases short and J 6 bases short, with 10 bases between. The length of the CDR3 is 12 residues. DNA for the CDR3: TGTGCCAGCAGCGATAACAGGGCTGAAGCTTTCTTT. This translates into CASSDNRAEAFF.

The V and J genes are TRBV25-1 and TRBJ1-1, with a tentative D call TRBD1 (5 bases). The length of the CDR3 is 16 residues. CDR1 and CDR2 (germline): MGHDK, SYGVNS. The V end lost 5 bases, the J end lost 0 bases, and 16 bases lay between the germline ends. CDR3 nucleotides: TGTGCCAGCAGTTACGCCGGGAGGGGCATGAACACTGAAGCTTTCTTT. The encoded protein is CASSYAGRGMNTEAFF.

This clone was recorded once. CDR3 region: CASSRGTGLNTGELFF. CDR3 in DNA: TGTGCCAGCAGCCGAGGGACAGGGCTGAACACCGGGGAGCTGTTTTTT. V usage is TRBV11-2 and J usage is TRBJ2-2, with TRBD1 matching over 9 bases. The trim removed 5 bases at V and 1 base at J, leaving 5 bases unmatched. This CDR3 has 16 residues. Germline CDR1 reads SGHAT; CDR2 reads FQNNGV.

Here the CDR3 reads CASSLPGTDTQYF. DNA for the CDR3: TGTGCCAGCAGCTTACCAGGAACAGATACGCAGTATTTT. V usage is TRBV5-4 and J usage is TRBJ2-3; D remains ambiguous. V was pared by 2 bases and J by 3 bases, with 7 bases between. The CDR3 has 13 amino acids. CDR1 is SGHNT and CDR2 is YYREEE in the germline V gene (reference sequence).

This clone was seen just once. The chain is built from TRBV19 and TRBJ2-2; D ambiguous. This CDR3 is 16 amino acids long. V lost 0 bases to trimming and J lost 0 bases, with 8 bases between them. Germline-derived CDR1 and CDR2 are LNHDA and SQIVND (reference sequence). The CDR3 DNA reads as TGTGCCAGTAGTATAGAATTCGGGTCGAACACCGGGGAGCTGTTTTTT. It specifies CASSIEFGSNTGELFF.

V and J are TRBV18 and TRBJ1-1, with D possibly matching TRBD1 (5 bases). This CDR3 has 14 amino acids. Germline V lookup: CDR1 KGHSH, CDR2 LQKENI. Trimming removed 4 bases at V and 0 bases at J, with 9 bases between. Here the CDR3 DNA reads TGTGCCAGCTCACGGACGGGGGTGAACACTGAAGCTTTCTTT. It specifies CASSRTGVNTEAFF.

This clone was found a few times. The chain employs TRBV27 and TRBJ1-5; D is uncertain. V lost 5 bases, J lost 7 bases, and 18 bases lay in between. The CDR3 totals 15 residues. Germline V gene data show CDR1 as MNHEY and CDR2 as SMNVEV (reference sequence). This CDR3 is CASSPRITTGQPQHF. In DNA form, the CDR3 reads TGTGCCAGCAGTCCGCGGATAACCACGGGGCAGCCCCAGCATTTT.

This chain links TRBV27 with TRBJ2-2; 10 positions agree with TRBD2. V gave up 6 bases and J gave up 0 bases; unmatched junction bases: 1. This CDR3 spans 15 amino acids. Per the germline V gene, CDR1 is MNHEY and CDR2 is SMNVEV (reference sequence). DNA of the CDR3: TGTGCCAGCAGAGGGACTAGCGCGAACACCGGGGAGCTGTTTTTT. The encoded protein is CASRGTSANTGELFF.

DNA for the CDR3: TGTGCCAGCACCGCACCCGGGGACAGGGCTTATGGCTACACCTTC. Encoded protein: CASTAPGDRAYGYTF. V and J are TRBV6-5 and TRBJ1-2; TRBD1 matches at 9 bases. Germline loops: CDR1 MNHEY, CDR2 SVGAGI. This CDR3 contains 15 residues. V shed 7 bases, J shed 5 bases, and the junction held 11 bases outside the gene matches.

This clone was detected only once. CDR3 DNA: TGCGCCTCCACAGGGGGGGTTCAAGAGACCCAGTACTTC. It is translated as CASTGGVQETQYF. V gene TRBV10-2 combines with J gene TRBJ2-5, with D perhaps TRBD1 (8 bases). In germline, CDR1 is WSHSY, CDR2 SAAADI. The CDR3 loop spans 13 amino acids. Trimming removed 11 bases from V and 2 bases from J, with 15 bases in between.

This clone was seen just once. This chain connects TRBV4-2 to TRBJ1-2; 12 nucleotides align to TRBD1. CDR3 length equals 16 residues. The V gene end was trimmed by 0 bases and the J gene end by 6 bases; junction bases not matched to a gene: 5. Germline loops: CDR1 LGHNA, CDR2 YNFKEQ. The chain's CDR3 is CASSQERRDRGHGYTF. The CDR3 bases are TGTGCCAGCAGCCAAGAGCGCCGGGACAGGGGGCATGGCTACACCTTC.

This clone showed up just a few times. The V and J genes are TRBV29-1 and TRBJ2-1, with D possibly TRBD2 on 5 matching bases. Trimming pared 8 bases from V and 0 bases from J, leaving 11 bases between. Germline V lookup: CDR1 SQVTM, CDR2 ANQGSEA. The CDR3 length is 13 residues. The CDR3 DNA follows: TGCAGCACTACTAGAAGCTCCTACAATGAGCAGTTCTTC. Residues: CSTTRSSYNEQFF.

V gene TRBV7-3 combines with J gene TRBJ1-1; no firm D call. The CDR3 covers 14 residues. Germline values: CDR1 SGHTA, CDR2 FQGTGA. Deletions cut 5 bases from V and 3 bases from J, with 13 bases between. The CDR3 coding sequence is TGTGCCAGCAGCCGAGGGAATGCGGACACTGAAGCTTTCTTT. Encoded protein: CASSRGNADTEAFF.

The CDR3 sequence: CASSHPGLAVDEQFF. The CDR3 DNA follows: TGTGCCAGCAGTCATCCGGGACTAGCGGTTGATGAGCAGTTCTTC. The chain is built from TRBV6-5 and TRBJ2-1, with 11 bases lining up with TRBD2. The CDR3 has 15 amino acids. V shed 5 bases and J 8 bases; nucleotides not matched to a gene: 8. Germline V gene data show CDR1 as MNHEY and CDR2 as SVGAGI.

The chain is built from TRBV9 and TRBJ1-5, with 9 bases fitting TRBD1. Germline loops: CDR1 SGDLS, CDR2 YYNGEE. This CDR3 region has 14 residues. The junction had 4 bases not matched to a gene; V was cut back by 0 bases and J by 9 bases. This CDR3 is CASSVGTGDRPQHF. The CDR3 coding sequence is TGTGCCAGCAGCGTAGGGACAGGGGATCGGCCCCAGCATTTT.

This clone was seen once. The CDR3 DNA sequence: TGCAGCGTTTCCGGGACAGGGGGTGGCACTGAAGCTTTCTTT. Amino acid sequence: CSVSGTGGGTEAFF. The chain has TRBV29-1 and TRBJ1-1; 11 bases line up with TRBD1. The length of the CDR3 is 14 residues. Germline V gene lookup returns CDR1 SQVTM and CDR2 ANQGSEA. J lost 4 bases, V lost 5 bases, and 6 bases had no gene match.

This sequence joins TRBV28 and TRBJ2-4; a weak D match, TRBD2 (5 bases). V was clipped by 5 bases and J by 2 bases, with 16 bases between them. This CDR3 is 16 amino acids long. CDR1 MDHEN and CDR2 SYDVKM come from the germline V gene. CDR3 DNA sequence: TGTGCCAGCAGTACCTCGCGGGCGTGGACCAAAAACATTCAGTACTTC. Translation: CASSTSRAWTKNIQYF.

This clone was counted once. The chain is built from TRBV7-2 and TRBJ2-3, with 10 bases aligning to TRBD1. This CDR3 spans 15 amino acids. CDR1 and CDR2 (germline): SGHTA, FQGNSA. V lost 2 bases to trimming and J lost 3 bases; unmatched junction nucleotides: 2. The CDR3 here is CASSLRTGGTDTQYF. In nucleotides, the CDR3 is TGTGCCAGCAGCTTAAGGACAGGGGGTACAGATACGCAGTATTTT. The complete variable domain, with remaining parts taken from reference TRBV7-2 and TRBJ2-3, reads GAGVSQSPSNKVTEKGKDVELRCDPISGHTALYWYRQSLGQGLEFLIYFQGNSAPDKSGLPSDRFSAERTGGSVSTLTIQRTQQEDSAVYLCASSLRTGGTDTQYFGPGTRLTVL.

This clone was seen a few times. The J gene is TRBJ2-1, the V gene TRBV30; the D is unclear. Trimming shortened V by 0 bases and J by 8 bases, and 8 bases separated the two germline ends. This CDR3 has 12 residues. Germline V gene data show CDR1 as GTSNPN and CDR2 as SVGIG (reference sequence). CDR3 DNA sequence: TGTGCCTGGAGTGTTACGGGTTATGAGCAGTTCTTC. Translation gives CAWSVTGYEQFF. The full variable domain, with the rest looked up from reference TRBV30 and TRBJ2-1, is SQTIHQWPATLVQPVGSPLSLECTVEGTSNPNLYWYRQAAGRGLQLLFYSVGIGQISSEVPQNLSASRPQDRQFILSSKKLLLSDSGFYLCAWSVTGYEQFFGPGTRLTVL.

This sequence joins TRBV5-1 and TRBJ2-7; TRBD1 might be the D (6 bases). CDR3 size: 13 residues. CDR1 is SGHRS, CDR2 YFSETQ, per germline. Between the trimmed V and J ends, which lost 1 base and 6 bases, there was a span of 11 bases. Here the CDR3 reads CASSLPGAGEQYF. CDR3 in DNA: TGCGCCAGCAGCTTGCCAGGGGCAGGCGAGCAGTACTTC.

This clone was observed a few times. The genes are TRBV27 and TRBJ1-1, with TRBD1 as a possible D gene (5 bases). The germline CDR1 and CDR2 sequences are MNHEY and SMNVEV (reference sequence). The V gene lost 4 bases and the J gene lost 0 bases, with 15 bases spanning the gap. The CDR3 loop spans 16 amino acids. CDR3 nucleotide sequence: TGTGCCAGCAGTTACACACCCCAACAGGTGAACACTGAAGCTTTCTTT. This codes for CASSYTPQQVNTEAFF.

This rearrangement joins TRBV7-9 to TRBJ2-7; TRBD2 matches at 12 bases. This CDR3 comprises 15 residues. Trimming cost V 4 bases and J 4 bases; bases outside gene matches: 5. Per the germline V gene, CDR1 is SEHNR and CDR2 is FQNEAQ (reference sequence). The CDR3 reads CASSSPGLAGYEQYF. The CDR3 DNA sequence: TGTGCCAGCAGCTCTCCAGGACTAGCGGGGTACGAGCAGTACTTC.

J is TRBJ2-7 and V is TRBV5-8; 7 positions agree with TRBD1. J lost 1 base, V lost 4 bases, and 8 bases had no gene match. The CDR3 spans 15 residues. Germline V gene lookup returns CDR1 SGHTS and CDR2 YDEGEE. The CDR3 sequence is CASSPGAGGSYEQYF. The CDR3 DNA is TGTGCCAGCAGCCCCGGGGCAGGGGGATCCTACGAGCAGTACTTC. The full variable domain, rest sourced from reference TRBV5-8 and TRBJ2-7, is EAGVTQSPTHLIKTRGQQATLRCSPISGHTSVYWYQQALGLGLQFLLWYDEGEERNRGNFPPRFSGRQFPNYSSELNVNALELEDSALYLCASSPGAGGSYEQYFGPGTRLTVT.

This chain links TRBV4-3 with TRBJ2-1; TRBD2 agrees at 13 bases. The CDR3 is made up of 16 amino acids. Germline V gives CDR1 LGHNA, CDR2 YSLEER. The trim removed 2 bases at V and 9 bases at J, leaving 7 bases unmatched. Here the CDR3 reads CASSQRPGLAGPEQFF. In nucleotides, the CDR3 is TGCGCCAGCAGCCAACGGCCGGGACTAGCGGGACCTGAGCAGTTCTTC.

The rearrangement joins TRBV4-1 to TRBJ1-2; no definite D call. V was pared by 1 base and J by 4 bases, with 13 bases between. CDR1 and CDR2 (germline): MGHRA, YSYEKL. The CDR3 is 15 residues long. The CDR3 sequence: CASSQGPGLTYGYTF. In DNA form, the CDR3 reads TGCGCCAGCAGCCAAGGACCTGGACTGACCTATGGCTACACCTTC.